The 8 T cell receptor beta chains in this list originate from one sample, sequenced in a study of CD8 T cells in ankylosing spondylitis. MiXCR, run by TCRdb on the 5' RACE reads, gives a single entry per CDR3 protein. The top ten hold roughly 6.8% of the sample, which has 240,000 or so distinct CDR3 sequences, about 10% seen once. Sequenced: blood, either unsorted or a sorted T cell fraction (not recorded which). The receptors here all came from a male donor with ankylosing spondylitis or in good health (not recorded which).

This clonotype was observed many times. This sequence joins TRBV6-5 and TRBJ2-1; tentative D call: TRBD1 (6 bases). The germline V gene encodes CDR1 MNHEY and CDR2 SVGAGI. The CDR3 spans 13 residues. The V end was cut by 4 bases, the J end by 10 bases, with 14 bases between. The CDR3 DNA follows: TGTGCCAGCAGTTCATGGCCCCAGGGGGAGCAGTTCTTC. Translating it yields CASSSWPQGEQFF.

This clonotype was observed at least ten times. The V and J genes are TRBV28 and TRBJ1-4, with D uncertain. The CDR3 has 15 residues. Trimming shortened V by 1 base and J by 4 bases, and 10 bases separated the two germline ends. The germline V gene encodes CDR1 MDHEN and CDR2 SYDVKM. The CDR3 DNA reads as TGTGCCAGCAGTTTATCCCCAGACAATAATGAAAAACTGTTTTTT. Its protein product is CASSLSPDNNEKLFF. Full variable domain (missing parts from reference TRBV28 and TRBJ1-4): DVKVTQSSRYLVKRTGEKVFLECVQDMDHENMFWYRQDPGLGLRLIYFSYDVKMKEKGDIPEGYSVSREKKERFSLILESASTNQTSMYLCASSLSPDNNEKLFFGSGTQLSVL.

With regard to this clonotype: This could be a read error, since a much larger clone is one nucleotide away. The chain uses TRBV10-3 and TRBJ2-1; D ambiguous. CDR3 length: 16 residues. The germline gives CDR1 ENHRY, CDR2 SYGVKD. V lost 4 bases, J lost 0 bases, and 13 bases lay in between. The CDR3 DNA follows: TGTGCCATCAGTGGAATGGTCGAAAGCTCCTACAATGAGCAGTTCTTC. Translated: CAISGMVESSYNEQFF.

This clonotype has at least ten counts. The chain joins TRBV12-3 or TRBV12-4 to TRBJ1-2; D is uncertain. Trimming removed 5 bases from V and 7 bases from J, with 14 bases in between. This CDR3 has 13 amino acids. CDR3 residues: CASSPLGSGGYTF. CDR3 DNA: TGTGCCAGCAGTCCCCTGGGGAGTGGTGGCTACACCTTC.

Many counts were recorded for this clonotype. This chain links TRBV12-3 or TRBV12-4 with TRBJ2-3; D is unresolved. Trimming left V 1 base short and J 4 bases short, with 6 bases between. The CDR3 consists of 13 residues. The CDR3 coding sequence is TGTGCCAGCAGTTTAGGTCACCCAGATACGCAGTATTTT. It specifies CASSLGHPDTQYF.

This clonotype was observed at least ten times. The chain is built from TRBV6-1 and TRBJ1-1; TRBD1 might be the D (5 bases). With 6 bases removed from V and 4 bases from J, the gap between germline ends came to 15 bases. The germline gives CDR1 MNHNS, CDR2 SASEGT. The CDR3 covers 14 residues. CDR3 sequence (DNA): TGTGCCAGCAGGGGTGTGGGGCGGTCCACTGAAGCTTTCTTT. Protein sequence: CASRGVGRSTEAFF.

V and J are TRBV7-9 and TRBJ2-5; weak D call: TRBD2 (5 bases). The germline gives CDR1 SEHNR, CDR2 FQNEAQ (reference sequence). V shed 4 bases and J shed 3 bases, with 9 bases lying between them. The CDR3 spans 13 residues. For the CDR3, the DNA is TGTGCCAGCAGCTCGGACGGGAAAGAGACCCAGTACTTC. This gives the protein CASSSDGKETQYF. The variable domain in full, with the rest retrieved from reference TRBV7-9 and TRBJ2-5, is DTGVSQNPRHKITKRGQNVTFRCDPISEHNRLYWYRQTLGQGPEFLTYFQNEAQLEKSRLLSDRFSAERPKGSFSTLEIQRTEQGDSAMYLCASSSDGKETQYFGPGTRLLVL.

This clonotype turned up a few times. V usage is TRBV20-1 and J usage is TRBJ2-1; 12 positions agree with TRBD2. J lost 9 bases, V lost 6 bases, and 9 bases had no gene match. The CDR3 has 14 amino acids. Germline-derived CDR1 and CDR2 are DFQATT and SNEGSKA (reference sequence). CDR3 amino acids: CSASGLAGFTEQFF. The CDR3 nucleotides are TGCAGTGCCTCCGGACTAGCGGGATTCACTGAGCAGTTCTTC.